The 4 T cell receptor beta chains presented below share a single source sample, sequenced in a study of CD8+CD57+ T cells in acquired aplastic anemia. The study profiled TCR beta VDJ and CDR3 using genomic DNA as template. One entry per CDR3 protein results from TCRdb running MiXCR on the reads. The sample lists some 150,000 distinct CDR3 sequences, about 40% occurring once. The specimen sequenced was sorted CD4+, CD8+, or CD8+CD57+ T cells (not recorded which) from PBMCs. The receptors derive from a human donor in good health, serving as a control.

A note on this clonotype: Compared with germline, one end of the junction differs, possibly owing to a read error. V is TRBV3-1 and J is TRBJ2-2; 9 bases match TRBD2. Germline CDR1 reads LGHDT; CDR2 reads YNNKEL (reference sequence). This CDR3 has 14 residues. CDR3 bases: TGTGCCAGCAGCCCGGGGACTAGCTCAGGGGAGCTGCTTTTT. Translation: CASSPGTSSGELLF.

This chain connects TRBV3-1 to TRBJ1-2; D unresolved. The CDR3 is 13 residues long. The germline V and J ends were trimmed by 4 bases and 1 base, with 7 bases remaining between them. The germline V gene encodes CDR1 LGHDT and CDR2 YNNKEL (reference sequence). The CDR3 DNA is TGTGCCAGCAGCCGGCGGAATAACTATGGCTACACCTTC. Translation gives CASSRRNNYGYTF.

Written as DNA, the CDR3 is TGCGCCAGCAGCTTGAACGGGGCGGTACCCACCTTC. Amino acid sequence: CASSLNGAVPTF. This sequence joins TRBV5-1 and TRBJ1-2; TRBD1 is a possible D gene (5 bases). Looked up from germline, CDR1 is SGHRS and CDR2 is YFSETQ. V was clipped by 1 base and J by 13 bases, with 14 bases between them. This CDR3 is built from 12 residues.

The sample holds many counts of this clonotype. This chain joins TRBV5-1 and TRBJ1-1, with D unclear. Between the trimmed V and J ends, which lost 0 bases and 1 base, there was a span of 7 bases. This CDR3 is built from 14 residues. Germline assignment: CDR1 SGHRS and CDR2 YFSETQ. The CDR3 DNA reads TGCGCCAGCAGCTTGGCCCTAGGGAACACTGAAGCTTTCTTT. Its translation is CASSLALGNTEAFF.